These 24 T cell receptor beta chains share one sample of origin, sequenced in a study of cytomegalovirus exposure and HLA in healthy donors. Clones were read by immunoSEQ multiplex PCR, and TCRdb kept only the in-frame ones, dropping some. The data contain more than 120,000 clones, about 91% of them singletons. The specimen sequenced was PBMCs. The receptors stem from a young man in good health and CMV-seropositive.

J is TRBJ1-1 and V is TRBV6-5; tentative D call: TRBD1 (5 bases). Germline CDR1 and CDR2: MNHEY and SVGAGI. CDR3 size: 15 residues. V lost 2 bases and J 1 base, leaving 11 bases between the germline ends. The CDR3 region has the DNA TGTGCCAGCAGTTACACCGACAGATCGAACACTGAAGCTTTCTTT. Translation: CASSYTDRSNTEAFF.

This chain connects TRBV28 to TRBJ1-1; TRBD1 matches 7 bases. The CDR3 spans 13 residues. The V gene's germline CDR1 is MDHEN and CDR2 SYDVKM. V lost 5 bases and J lost 6; bases outside the gene matches: 6. The CDR3 DNA reads TGTGCCAGCAGTATGCGACAGGGCCCTGAAGCTTTCTTT. Its translation: CASSMRQGPEAFF.

This rearrangement joins TRBV5-1 to TRBJ2-5; 13 bases are shared with TRBD2. Germline CDR1 and CDR2: SGHRS and YFSETQ. With 4 bases clipped from V and 3 bases from J, the junction kept 9 bases outside the gene matches. The CDR3 spans 17 residues. The CDR3 region is CASSRGLAGTGEETQYF. CDR3 nucleotide sequence: TGCGCCAGCAGCCGGGGACTAGCGGGAACAGGGGAAGAGACCCAGTACTTC.

V is TRBV19 and J is TRBJ1-4; D perhaps matches TRBD1 (5 bases). The CDR3 loop spans 13 amino acids. V shed 7 bases and J shed 5 bases, with 11 bases lying between them. Germline V gives CDR1 LNHDA, CDR2 SQIVND (reference sequence). The CDR3 coding sequence is TGTGCCAGTATTGACAGTCTGAATGAAAAACTGTTTTTT. Its translation is CASIDSLNEKLFF.

CDR3 amino acids: CASSRHGQGVYSNQPQHF. The CDR3 nucleotides are TGCGCCAGCAGTCGCCACGGACAGGGTGTTTATAGCAATCAGCCCCAGCATTTT. V and J are TRBV23-1 and TRBJ1-5; 8 bases are a match to TRBD1. TRBV23-1 carries the ORF label, with uncertain function. The CDR3 is 18 residues long. V lost 4 bases and J lost 0; bases outside the gene matches: 11.

A remark on this clone: Different DNA sequences within this sample yield the same CDR3. CDR3 amino acids: CASSLGGEETQYF. CDR3 DNA: TGTGCCAGCAGCTTAGGCGGGGAGGAGACCCAGTACTTC. V is TRBV5-4 and J is TRBJ2-5, with D tentatively TRBD2 (6 bases). The V end lost 2 bases, the J end lost 5 bases, and 10 bases lay between the germline ends. CDR1 and CDR2 from the germline V gene are SGHNT and YYREEE (reference sequence). CDR3 length equals 13 residues.

The chain has TRBV9 and TRBJ2-7; D ambiguous. The germline gives CDR1 SGDLS, CDR2 YYNGEE. The CDR3 sequence is 14 residues long. The germline V and J ends were trimmed by 0 bases and 2 bases, with 9 bases remaining between them. The chain's CDR3 is CASSVGTATYEQYF. As DNA, the CDR3 is TGTGCCAGCAGCGTAGGTACAGCCACCTACGAGCAGTACTTC.

The chain uses TRBV5-4 and TRBJ2-4; a weak D match, TRBD2 (6 bases). CDR1 SGHNT and CDR2 YYREEE come from the germline V gene (reference sequence). The V end was cut by 4 bases, the J end by 8 bases, with 16 bases between. The CDR3 contains 14 residues. In DNA, the CDR3 is TGTGCCAGCAGCGCTAGACTAGATGGGGACATTCAGTACTTC. Translated: CASSARLDGDIQYF.

J is TRBJ1-2 and V is TRBV6-5; TRBD1 might be the D (5 bases). Germline loops: CDR1 MNHEY, CDR2 SVGAGI. V was clipped by 2 bases and J by 8 bases, with 9 bases between them. The CDR3 loop spans 12 amino acids. The CDR3 DNA follows: TGTGCCAGCAGTTACCCAGGGATGGGCTACACCTTC. Translation: CASSYPGMGYTF.

The rearrangement joins TRBV6-1 to TRBJ1-2; D call uncertain. The V end lost 4 bases, the J end lost 1 base, and 10 bases lay between the germline ends. CDR3 length: 14 residues. CDR1 and CDR2 from the germline V gene are MNHNS and SASEGT. The CDR3 here is CASSVTANNYGYTF. The CDR3 nucleotides are TGTGCCAGCAGTGTCACAGCAAATAACTATGGCTACACCTTC.

This chain uses TRBV6-1 with TRBJ2-4; the match to TRBD1 covers 7 bases. The germline V gene has CDR1 MNHNS and CDR2 SASEGT. The CDR3 sequence is 13 residues long. With 0 bases clipped from V and 12 bases from J, the junction kept 5 bases outside the gene matches. CDR3 in DNA: TGTGCCAGCAGTGAAGCCCTCCGGGACAGTCAGTACTTC. Protein sequence: CASSEALRDSQYF.

The chain has TRBV25-1 and TRBJ1-1; D is uncertain. CDR1 and CDR2 (germline): MGHDK, SYGVNS. The CDR3 is made up of 13 amino acids. V lost 7 bases and J 4 bases, leaving 13 bases between the germline ends. The CDR3 bases are TGTGCCAGCACCGCGGGAGGCGGCACTGAAGCTTTCTTT. This gives the protein CASTAGGGTEAFF.

This clone was recorded once. CDR3 bases: TGTGCCTGGGGAGCCCCCGGGACACCCTATGGCTACACCTTC. It encodes CAWGAPGTPYGYTF. V usage is TRBV30 and J usage is TRBJ1-2; D is perhaps TRBD1 (6 bases). The CDR3 contains 14 residues. Germline-derived CDR1 and CDR2 are GTSNPN and SVGIG (reference sequence). Trimming took 5 bases from V and 4 from J, leaving 17 bases between them.

This clone was counted once. J is TRBJ1-1 and V is TRBV9; D remains ambiguous. The CDR3 is 14 amino acids. Trimming removed 0 bases from V and 5 bases from J, with 11 bases in between. Germline CDR1 is SGDLS and CDR2 is YYNGEE. The CDR3 sequence: CASSVGEVRTEAFF. CDR3 DNA: TGTGCCAGCAGCGTAGGGGAGGTGAGAACTGAAGCTTTCTTT.

V is TRBV6-5 and J is TRBJ2-2; no clear D gene. V was clipped by 2 bases and J by 3 bases, with 7 bases between them. Germline V lookup: CDR1 MNHEY, CDR2 SVGAGI. The CDR3 consists of 14 residues. The CDR3 here is CASSYDEDTGELFF. The CDR3 DNA is TGTGCCAGCAGTTACGACGAGGACACCGGGGAGCTGTTTTTT.

The rearrangement uses TRBV2 and TRBJ2-2, with 9 nucleotides matching TRBD1. CDR3 length: 15 residues. Losses at the gene ends were 6 bases for V and 2 bases for J; bases not matched to a gene: 4. Germline V gene lookup returns CDR1 SNHLY and CDR2 FYNNEI. The CDR3 protein is CASRPGQGNTGELFF. The CDR3 coding sequence is TGTGCCAGCAGGCCGGGACAGGGTAACACCGGGGAGCTGTTTTTT.

This chain joins TRBV6-1 and TRBJ2-2, with D uncertain. Germline CDR1 is MNHNS and CDR2 is SASEGT. V was cut by 7 bases and J by 6 bases, with 15 bases left in between. The CDR3 runs 14 residues. CDR3 bases: TGTGCCAGCACCCCGAGTCCCTCTCCCGGGGAGCTGTTTTTT. Translation: CASTPSPSPGELFF.

V gene TRBV6-5 combines with J gene TRBJ1-4, with D perhaps matching TRBD1 (5 bases). The CDR3 contains 14 residues. Germline V gene data show CDR1 as MNHEY and CDR2 as SVGAGI. V lost 2 bases to trimming and J lost 8 bases, with 12 bases between them. CDR3 loop: CASSYDRTREKLFF. The CDR3 DNA is TGTGCCAGCAGTTACGACAGAACAAGGGAAAAACTGTTTTTT.

V usage is TRBV19 and J usage is TRBJ1-1; D perhaps matches TRBD1 (5 bases). The germline V gene has CDR1 LNHDA and CDR2 SQIVND (reference sequence). V gave up 5 bases and J gave up 1 base, with 14 bases separating them. This CDR3 comprises 15 residues. CDR3 protein: CASSEIGQANTEAFF. The CDR3 coding sequence is TGTGCCAGTAGTGAGATCGGACAAGCGAACACTGAAGCTTTCTTT.

CDR3 loop: CASRQSEGNQPQHF. The CDR3, as DNA: TGTGCCAGCAGGCAATCCGAGGGAAATCAGCCCCAGCATTTT. V is TRBV2 and J is TRBJ1-5; D is unclear. The CDR3 is made up of 14 amino acids. Germline CDR1 SNHLY, CDR2 FYNNEI. V was pared by 6 bases and J by 4 bases, with 13 bases between.

The rearrangement links TRBV9 to TRBJ1-5; D is uncertain. CDR1 SGDLS and CDR2 YYNGEE come from the germline V gene. The CDR3 covers 13 residues. Trimming stripped 1 base from V and 7 bases from J, with 9 bases between. This CDR3 is CASSVFGNQPQHF. For the CDR3, the DNA is TGTGCCAGCAGCGTATTCGGTAACCAGCCCCAGCATTTT.

The V and J genes are TRBV7-9 and TRBJ1-3, with 7 bases that match TRBD1. V was clipped by 1 base and J by 4 bases; unmatched bases: 4. The germline CDR1 and CDR2 sequences are SEHNR and FQNEAQ (reference sequence). The CDR3 length is 15 residues. CDR3 in DNA: TGTGCCAGCAGCTTAGGATCGGGACAGGGAAACACCATATATTTT. Translation gives CASSLGSGQGNTIYF.

V is TRBV6-1 and J is TRBJ1-4; the D gene is possibly TRBD1 (5 bases). Trimming took off 5 bases at V and 8 bases at J, with 12 bases between the two ends. Germline V lookup: CDR1 MNHNS, CDR2 SASEGT. The CDR3 is made up of 13 amino acids. The CDR3 here is CASSIRVGEKLFF. The DNA of the CDR3 is TGTGCCAGCAGTATCAGGGTGGGAGAAAAACTGTTTTTT.

The chain uses TRBV6-5 and TRBJ1-2; 9 bases fit TRBD1. The germline V gene encodes CDR1 MNHEY and CDR2 SVGAGI. The CDR3 covers 13 residues. After removal of 8 bases from V and 8 bases from J, the junction contained 9 bases not matched to a gene. CDR3 sequence: CASGLQGARGYTF. The CDR3 nucleotides read TGTGCCAGCGGATTACAGGGGGCGAGAGGCTACACCTTC.